These 21 T cell receptor beta chains came from one sample sequenced in a study of blood T cell repertoires in COVID-19. The method was immunoSEQ multiplex PCR; TCRdb's version includes in-frame clones alone and lacks a portion of them. In the table there are approximately 250,000 clones, about 89% of which are singletons. Sequences were obtained from PBMCs or T cells enriched from blood (not recorded which). The source of these receptors is a woman under 40 who had recovered from COVID-19.

This chain joins TRBV2 and TRBJ2-5; TRBD2 matches at 11 bases. The CDR3 extends over 17 amino acids. J gave up 5 bases and V 10 bases, and 18 bases lay outside the gene matches. The germline gives CDR1 SNHLY, CDR2 FYNNEI. The DNA for the CDR3 is TGTGCCAACCAGGATACTAGCGGGAGCCTACCGGGGGAGACCCAGTACTTC. Translating gives CANQDTSGSLPGETQYF. Full variable domain (remainder filled in from reference TRBV2 and TRBJ2-5): EPEVTQTPSHQVTQMGQEVILRCVPISNHLYFYWYRQILGQKVEFLVSFYNNEISEKSEIFDDQFSVERPDGSNFTLKIRSTKLEDSAMYFCANQDTSGSLPGETQYFGPGTRLLVL.

The rearrangement uses TRBV11-2 and TRBJ2-7; D might be TRBD1 (5 bases). Looked up from germline, CDR1 is SGHAT and CDR2 is FQNNGV. Trimming took 0 bases from V and 5 from J, leaving 8 bases between them. This CDR3 has 13 residues. CDR3 nucleotides: TGTGCCAGCAGCTTAGACAGGGATAACGAGCAGTACTTC. Translated: CASSLDRDNEQYF.

This chain links TRBV7-6 with TRBJ2-5; 8 nucleotides align to TRBD1. CDR3 size: 13 residues. J gave up 5 bases and V 4 bases, and 3 bases lay outside the gene matches. CDR1 and CDR2 (germline): SGHVS, FNYEAQ. Here the CDR3 reads CASSSTGGETQYF. The CDR3 DNA is TGTGCCAGCAGCTCCACAGGGGGGGAGACCCAGTACTTC.

The V and J genes are TRBV3-1 (or the pseudogene TRBV3-2) and TRBJ1-3; 10 bases map to TRBD1. The germline gives CDR1 LGHDT, CDR2 YNNKEL (reference sequence). The CDR3 length is 17 residues. The trim removed 6 bases at V and 4 bases at J, leaving 12 bases unmatched. CDR3 residues: CASSLGQGGRGGNTIYF. For the CDR3, the DNA is TGTGCCAGCAGTCTCGGACAGGGGGGGAGAGGCGGAAACACCATATATTTT.

The rearrangement uses TRBV28 and TRBJ1-6; perhaps TRBD1 as D (6 bases). V lost 3 bases to trimming and J lost 6 bases, with 21 bases between them. The CDR3 runs to 18 residues. Per the germline V gene, CDR1 is MDHEN and CDR2 is SYDVKM. This CDR3 reads CASSLWFWGGEGNSPLHF. DNA of the CDR3: TGTGCCAGCAGTTTGTGGTTTTGGGGGGGCGAAGGTAATTCACCCCTCCACTTT.

The sample holds one count of this clone. J is TRBJ2-1 and V is TRBV5-4; 9 bases are a match to TRBD2. Unmatched junction bases numbered 8, after V lost 2 bases and J lost 8 bases. In germline, CDR1 is SGHNT, CDR2 YYREEE (reference sequence). This CDR3 has 15 residues. The CDR3 DNA reads as TGTGCCAGCAGCTTAGGGCGGGAGGGCCAATATGAGCAGTTCTTC. Amino acids: CASSLGREGQYEQFF.

V gene TRBV4-1 combines with J gene TRBJ2-1; 14 nucleotides line up with TRBD2. V was clipped by 5 bases and J by 8 bases; unmatched bases: 8. The CDR3 length is 16 residues. Germline assignment: CDR1 MGHRA and CDR2 YSYEKL. The CDR3, as DNA: TGCGCCAGCAGCTATAAAGGACTAGCGGGAGGAGATGAGCAGTTCTTC. Translation: CASSYKGLAGGDEQFF.

This rearrangement joins TRBV11-2 to TRBJ2-1; the D is unclear. V lost 4 bases and J lost 12, with 13 bases in between. The CDR3 covers 12 residues. Germline lookup yields CDR1 SGHAT and CDR2 FQNNGV. As DNA, the CDR3 is TGTGCCAGCAGCTCAGGTACCCCCAGGCAGTTCTTC. This translates into CASSSGTPRQFF.

The gene calls are TRBV30 and TRBJ1-5; D may be TRBD1 (6 bases). Trimming shortened V by 3 bases and J by 7 bases, and 13 bases separated the two germline ends. Germline values: CDR1 GTSNPN, CDR2 SVGIG (reference sequence). The CDR3 totals 13 residues. CDR3 sequence (DNA): TGTGCCTGGAGCACAGGGTTAGGGCAGCCCCAGCATTTT. Protein product: CAWSTGLGQPQHF. Supplemented by reference TRBV30 and TRBJ1-5, the full variable domain reads SQTIHQWPATLVQPVGSPLSLECTVEGTSNPNLYWYRQAAGRGLQLLFYSVGIGQISSEVPQNLSASRPQDRQFILSSKKLLLSDSGFYLCAWSTGLGQPQHFGDGTRLSIL.

The genes are TRBV29-1 and TRBJ2-1; 7 nucleotides match TRBD1. Per the germline V gene, CDR1 is SQVTM and CDR2 is ANQGSEA. The CDR3 spans 14 residues. The V gene end was trimmed by 3 bases and the J gene end by 2 bases; junction bases not matched to a gene: 4. CDR3 DNA sequence: TGCAGCGTTGATAGGACAGGCGCCTACAATGAGCAGTTCTTC. Its translation is CSVDRTGAYNEQFF.

The J gene is TRBJ1-1, the V gene TRBV29-1, with 7 bases matching TRBD1. The CDR3 is made up of 12 amino acids. Losses at the gene ends were 2 bases for V and 5 bases for J; bases not matched to a gene: 2. Germline V lookup: CDR1 SQVTM, CDR2 ANQGSEA. CDR3 sequence reads: CSVETGDTEAFF. CDR3 sequence (DNA): TGCAGCGTTGAAACAGGGGATACTGAAGCTTTCTTT.

The table lists this clone with a count of one. The chain joins TRBV9 to TRBJ1-3; 8 bases align to TRBD1. The V gene end was trimmed by 3 bases and the J gene end by 0 bases; junction bases not matched to a gene: 11. Germline V gives CDR1 SGDLS, CDR2 YYNGEE. The CDR3 runs 18 residues. The CDR3 here is CASSDGTGRLLSGNTIYF. The CDR3 coding sequence is TGTGCCAGCAGCGATGGGACAGGACGCCTTCTCTCTGGAAACACCATATATTTT.

V gene TRBV28 combines with J gene TRBJ1-2; tentatively, D is TRBD1 (6 bases). Per germline, CDR1 MDHEN and CDR2 SYDVKM. The ends were cut back, 2 bases at V and 4 bases at J, with 14 bases in the middle. The CDR3 extends over 15 amino acids. The CDR3 DNA sequence: TGTGCCAGCAGTTTACCCGACAGGATGATCTATGGCTACACCTTC. Its translation is CASSLPDRMIYGYTF.

As regards this clone: Other nucleotide sequences from this sample produce the same CDR3. V is TRBV29-1 and J is TRBJ2-1; 8 nucleotides line up with TRBD2. Germline CDR1 is SQVTM and CDR2 is ANQGSEA. V lost 5 bases to trimming and J lost 6 bases; unmatched junction nucleotides: 3. This CDR3 comprises 12 residues. CDR3 sequence (DNA): TGCAGCGTTCCGGGACTAGGCAATGAGCAGTTCTTC. Its protein is CSVPGLGNEQFF.

J is TRBJ1-4 and V is TRBV25-1; D is perhaps TRBD1 (6 bases). The CDR3 is made up of 16 amino acids. Trimming took off 4 bases at V and 5 bases at J, with 17 bases between the two ends. In germline, CDR1 is MGHDK, CDR2 SYGVNS. The CDR3 region is CASSGKGEGANEKLFF. The CDR3 DNA is TGTGCCAGCAGTGGGAAGGGGGAAGGGGCGAATGAAAAACTGTTTTTT.

The V call is TRBV30, the J call TRBJ1-4; D is undetermined. V lost 0 bases and J 11 bases, leaving 13 bases between the germline ends. This CDR3 region has 13 residues. Germline values: CDR1 GTSNPN, CDR2 SVGIG (reference sequence). CDR3 DNA sequence: TGTGCCTGGAGTGTGCTCGACTCCGTCAAACTGTTTTTT. It is translated as CAWSVLDSVKLFF.

Turning to this clone: This sample includes further DNA sequences coding for the same CDR3. This chain connects TRBV18 to TRBJ1-1; D might be TRBD1 (6 bases). The CDR3 sequence is 15 residues long. V lost 3 bases to trimming and J lost 0 bases, with 11 bases between them. Germline V gene sequence: CDR1 KGHSH, CDR2 LQKENI. The CDR3 protein is CASSPGQIMNTEAFF. The CDR3, as DNA: TGTGCCAGCTCACCGGGACAAATTATGAACACTGAAGCTTTCTTT.

The chain is built from TRBV4-1 and TRBJ2-1; 11 positions agree with TRBD2. This CDR3 has 18 amino acids. The ends lost 0 bases at V and 6 bases at J; junction bases unmatched: 10. Germline V gene data show CDR1 as MGHRA and CDR2 as YSYEKL. In DNA form, the CDR3 reads TGCGCCAGCAGCCAAGATACCTTAGCGGGAGGGCCCGCCAATGAGCAGTTCTTC. This gives the protein CASSQDTLAGGPANEQFF.

This clone occurred once. The chain joins TRBV19 to TRBJ1-2; D gene unclear. CDR1 and CDR2 from the germline V gene are LNHDA and SQIVND (reference sequence). V was pared by 7 bases and J by 4 bases, with 13 bases between. This CDR3 region has 13 residues. In DNA form, the CDR3 reads TGTGCCAGTACGAATTATGAGTCCTATGGCTACACCTTC. Amino acid sequence: CASTNYESYGYTF.

This clone was observed a single time. This rearrangement joins TRBV9 to TRBJ2-3, with 7 bases identical to TRBD1. The length of the CDR3 is 18 residues. V shed 0 bases, J shed 0 bases, and the junction held 10 bases outside the gene matches. Germline lookup yields CDR1 SGDLS and CDR2 YYNGEE. DNA of the CDR3: TGTGCCAGCAGCGTAGCTTGGACAGGAATAGATAGCACAGATACGCAGTATTTT. This gives the protein CASSVAWTGIDSTDTQYF.

CDR3 region: CASSTRTSAMNTEAFF. For the CDR3, the DNA is TGCGCCAGCAGCACCCGGACTTCCGCCATGAACACTGAAGCTTTCTTT. The rearrangement joins TRBV5-1 to TRBJ1-1; no reliable D call. This CDR3 is 16 amino acids long. The germline V gene encodes CDR1 SGHRS and CDR2 YFSETQ. The V end lost 4 bases, the J end lost 0 bases, and 16 bases lay between the germline ends.